This is a list of T cell receptor beta chains from one sample in a study of human T cells and chemical hapten exposure. TCRdb re-called the RACE reads with MiXCR, one entry per CDR3 protein. Here the sample spans under 450,000 distinct CDR3 sequences, 6% to 7% being singletons. The sequencing used whole blood, collected in connection with sensitization to the hapten diphenylcyclopropenone (DPC). Receptors were obtained from a woman under 30 with alopecia areata. Some clones in this sample may be carry-over from other donors' samples. Both conserved end residues are part of each CDR3. D genes are given only for firm matches. Size values are once, few and many counts, or a class for expanded clones, and some rows have none.

j_call v_call clone_size d_call cdr3_aa cdr3_nt
TRBJ1-4 TRBV10-3 - TRBD1 CAISEAGGQSNEKLFF TGTGCCATCAGTGAGGCCGGGGGACAGAGTAATGAAAAACTGTTTTTT
TRBJ2-7 TRBV7-2 few - CASSLLPDGAYEQYF TGTGCCAGCAGCTTACTCCCGGACGGTGCCTACGAGCAGTACTTC
TRBJ1-4 TRBV7-2 few TRBD1 CASNPSGGTGEKLFF TGTGCCAGCAACCCATCCGGAGGGACAGGTGAAAAACTGTTTTTT
TRBJ1-5 TRBV20-1 many TRBD1 CSASTGGRGNQPQHF TGCAGTGCTAGTACAGGGGGCAGAGGCAATCAGCCCCAGCATTTT
TRBJ1-5 TRBV6-4 - TRBD1 CASMDRDNQPQHF TGTGCCAGTATGGACAGGGACAATCAGCCCCAGCATTTT
TRBJ2-3 TRBV12-3/TRBV12-4 few TRBD1 CASNLDRGSTDTQYF TGTGCCAGCAATCTGGACAGGGGAAGTACAGATACGCAGTATTTT
TRBJ2-5 TRBV10-2 few - CASSLLLKETQYF TGCGCCAGCAGTTTACTCTTGAAAGAGACCCAGTACTTC
TRBJ2-3 TRBV7-2 many TRBD2 CASSLSGVNTQYF TGTGCCAGCAGCTTAAGCGGGGTGAATACGCAGTATTTT
TRBJ1-6 TRBV5-1 few TRBD1 CASSEGTDYSPLHF TGCGCCAGCAGCGAAGGGACAGATTACTCACCCCTCCACTTT
TRBJ1-1 TRBV5-1 few TRBD1 CASSRRDRDGTEAFF TGCGCCAGCAGCCGCCGGGACAGGGATGGCACTGAAGCTTTCTTT
TRBJ2-5 TRBV10-3 many - CATGVQETQYF TGTGCCACCGGGGTTCAAGAGACCCAGTACTTC
TRBJ2-3 TRBV28 few TRBD2 CASNMRREEDTQYF TGTGCCAGCAATATGAGACGGGAGGAAGATACGCAGTATTTT
TRBJ2-5 TRBV2 - TRBD2 CASRAIAGGQETQYF TGTGCCAGCAGGGCCATAGCGGGGGGCCAAGAGACCCAGTACTTC
TRBJ2-3 TRBV6-5 - TRBD2 CASIPLGGGSTDTQYF TGTGCCAGCATCCCCTTGGGGGGGGGGAGCACAGATACGCAGTATTTT
TRBJ1-4 TRBV6-2/TRBV6-3 - - CASSYSQGREKLFF TGTGCCAGCAGTTACTCGCAGGGACGTGAAAAACTGTTTTTT
TRBJ1-1 TRBV12-3/TRBV12-4 many - CASSLSTEAFF TGTGCCAGCAGTTTGAGCACTGAAGCTTTCTTT
TRBJ2-7 TRBV3-1 many TRBD2 CASSQRLAGPTSYEQYF TGTGCCAGCAGCCAAAGACTAGCGGGGCCTACCTCCTACGAGCAGTACTTC
TRBJ2-5 TRBV6-2/TRBV6-3 few - CASSYEAQETQYF TGTGCCAGCAGTTACGAGGCGCAAGAGACCCAGTACTTC
TRBJ2-3 TRBV5-1 few TRBD2 CASSPGLESTDTQYF TGCGCCAGCAGCCCCGGACTAGAGAGCACAGATACGCAGTATTTT
TRBJ1-1 TRBV18 many - CASSAGQTTLNTEAFF TGTGCCAGCTCGGCTGGACAGACTACCTTGAACACTGAAGCTTTCTTT
TRBJ2-5 TRBV7-2 few TRBD1 CASSPQGAMNLAQYF TGTGCCAGCAGCCCGCAGGGGGCCATGAATCTCGCCCAGTACTTC
TRBJ1-1 TRBV10-3 few - CAISVTLNTEAFF TGTGCCATCAGTGTTACACTGAACACTGAAGCTTTCTTT
TRBJ1-1 TRBV6-2/TRBV6-3 many - CASVKPGRYTEAFF TGTGCCAGCGTGAAACCGGGACGTTACACTGAAGCTTTCTTT
TRBJ1-1 TRBV7-9 many - CASSPPGGQKATEAFF TGTGCCAGCAGCCCCCCCGGGGGCCAAAAGGCCACTGAAGCTTTCTTT
TRBJ1-2 TRBV20-1 - - CSARDSPVGDQTF TGCAGTGCTAGAGATTCCCCAGTCGGAGACCAAACCTTC
TRBJ1-5 TRBV7-2 few - CASSSRQAPNQPQHF TGTGCCAGCAGCTCCCGACAGGCCCCCAATCAGCCCCAGCATTTT
TRBJ1-5 TRBV27 few - CASSNSGQPQHF TGTGCCAGCAGTAACAGCGGCCAGCCCCAGCATTTT
TRBJ2-7 TRBV25-1 few TRBD1 CASSLGQAGQYF TGTGCCAGCAGTCTCGGACAGGCCGGCCAGTACTTC
TRBJ1-3 TRBV20-1 many - CSASGRSSGNTIYF TGCAGTGCTAGCGGAAGGAGCTCTGGAAACACCATATATTTT
TRBJ1-5 TRBV2 few - CASSGPDSNQPQHF TGTGCCAGCAGTGGGCCAGATAGCAATCAGCCCCAGCATTTT
TRBJ2-7 TRBV14 - - CASSQEYGGGYEQYF TGTGCCAGCAGCCAAGAGTACGGGGGAGGATACGAGCAGTACTTC
TRBJ1-1 TRBV20-1 many - CSALSLIPNTEAFF TGCAGTGCTCTCTCACTCATCCCGAACACTGAAGCTTTCTTT
TRBJ2-2 TRBV7-9 - - CASRRQQMYANTGELFF TGTGCCAGCAGGAGACAGCAAATGTACGCGAACACCGGGGAGCTGTTTTTT
TRBJ2-7 TRBV4-3 few TRBD1 CASSQDRGRRYEQYF TGCGCCAGCAGCCAAGACAGGGGGCGCCGCTACGAGCAGTACTTC
TRBJ1-6 TRBV20-1 - - CSARDDYRSSYNSPLHF TGCAGTGCTAGAGATGATTACCGGAGCTCCTATAATTCACCCCTCCACTTT
TRBJ2-1 TRBV7-2 many - CASSSYNNEQFF TGTGCCAGCAGCTCATACAACAATGAGCAGTTCTTC
TRBJ1-5 TRBV13 few - CASSEGNRHQPQHF TGTGCCAGCAGCGAGGGAAATCGCCATCAGCCCCAGCATTTT
TRBJ1-4 TRBV7-2 many - CASSLIAAGEKLFF TGTGCCAGCAGCTTAATAGCTGCAGGGGAAAAACTGTTTTTT
TRBJ1-2 TRBV7-9 - - CASSQGVNYGYTF TGTGCCAGCAGCCAAGGTGTTAACTATGGCTACACCTTC
TRBJ1-5 TRBV2 - - CASSERHSNQPQHF TGTGCCAGCAGTGAAAGGCATAGCAATCAGCCCCAGCATTTT
TRBJ1-1 TRBV7-9 - - CASSGPSGTEAFF TGTGCCAGCAGCGGACCGTCTGGGACTGAAGCTTTCTTT
TRBJ2-3 TRBV20-1 - - CSGASASTDTQYF TGCAGTGGGGCATCGGCTAGCACAGATACGCAGTATTTT
TRBJ1-3 TRBV7-9 - - CARSSAEGSGNTIYF TGTGCCCGGTCCTCAGCGGAAGGCTCTGGAAACACCATATATTTT
TRBJ2-3 TRBV20-1 few - CSAIGGSTDTQYF TGCAGTGCTATAGGAGGAAGCACAGATACGCAGTATTTT
TRBJ2-1 TRBV25-1 many - CASSEGTNNEQFF TGTGCCAGCAGTGAGGGGACCAACAATGAGCAGTTCTTC
TRBJ2-2 TRBV7-2 - - CASSLGVGGTGELFF TGTGCCAGCAGCTTAGGAGTTGGGGGCACCGGGGAGCTGTTTTTT
TRBJ1-3 TRBV28 - - CASSSTGTGLGNTIYF TGTGCCAGCAGTTCCACAGGAACGGGGCTTGGAAACACCATATATTTT